This TCR beta chain was found in a study of identifying expanded T cells in peripheral blood. Generated by immunoSEQ multiplex PCR, the TCRdb table keeps only in-frame clones and is missing some. The table records 70,000 to 100,000 clones, more than 70% of them present only once. Concerning this clone itself: Its specificity is not known.

Study conclusions and caveats: Differentially abundant clones: about 1.3 between replicates, 15 to 17 at around 14 days, more than 18 at four.

Germline lookup yields CDR1 SNHLY and CDR2 FYNNEI. V was clipped by 0 bases and J by 9 bases, with 18 bases between them. This CDR3 is built from 15 residues. This chain uses TRBV2 with TRBJ2-7, with D unresolved. The TCR comes from a person between 18 and 69 years old in good health. Sequenced input: blood. In nucleotides, the CDR3 is TGTGCCAGCAGTGAAGCGCAGGCAGGCTGGCGGAGGCAGTACTTC. Encoded protein: CASSEAQAGWRRQYF.